This T cell receptor (beta chain) was observed in a study of blood T cell repertoires in COVID-19. In the authors' methods: Amplification with reference gene primers provided the estimates of nucleated cell counts. Here immunoSEQ multiplex PCR was the method, and the copy in TCRdb shows in-frame clones only, minus some. That table furnishes V, J and clone size, whereas the DNA furnished D and trimming. The repertoire holds about 200,000 clones, 80% to 90% seen once, with approximately 8% in the top ten. The V and J ends lost 2 bases and 6 bases, in that order; junction bases with no gene match: 9. CDR1 is LGHNT, CDR2 FRNRAP, per germline. The CDR3 runs to 16 residues.

The receptor comes from a woman younger than 35 who had recovered from COVID-19. Sequenced: PBMCs or T cells enriched from blood (not recorded which). This chain connects TRBV12-5 to TRBJ1-2; 10 bases are shared with TRBD1. Written as DNA, the CDR3 is TGTGCTAGTGGTTTGACCTTGACAGGGGGCCGTGATGGCTACACCTTC. Translation gives CASGLTLTGGRDGYTF.